This T cell receptor (beta chain) was recorded in a study of control samples from healthy donors and cancer patients. Clones were read by immunoSEQ multiplex PCR, and TCRdb kept only the in-frame ones, dropping some. The data show about 150,000 clones, approximately 88% seen once. This receptor was obtained from a man aged 25-45 years in good health. Sequencing was performed on blood.

In DNA form, the CDR3 reads TGTGCCAGCAGCTTGTCGGGACTAGCGGGAGATGGTAATGAGCAGTTCTTC. Residues: CASSLSGLAGDGNEQFF. The chain joins TRBV5-6 to TRBJ2-1; 14 bases are shared with TRBD2. The J segment lost 7 bases and the V segment lost 1 base, leaving 7 bases of the junction unmatched. The CDR3 extends over 17 amino acids. Germline-derived CDR1 and CDR2 are SGHDT and YYEEEE.